The 12 T cell receptor beta chains below come from one sample, sequenced in a study of OX40 agonist ivuxolimab in advanced cancers. Assay: immunoSEQ multiplex PCR; the TCRdb copy retains only in-frame clones and omits some. The repertoire holds nearly 110,000 clones, with 90% as singletons. The specimen comprised CD4+ or CD8+ T cells sorted from blood, sampled in a trial of the OX40 agonist ivuxolimab. The receptors were gathered from an adult with an advanced solid tumor such as melanoma, head and neck, liver or kidney cancer.

The chain carries TRBV7-2 and TRBJ2-3; the D call may be TRBD1 or TRBD2 (5 bases each). Trimming removed 7 bases at V and 10 bases at J, with 18 bases between. There are 13 residues in the CDR3. Per germline, CDR1 SGHTA and CDR2 FQGNSA. CDR3 DNA sequence: TGTGCCAGCACCCGGGACCGCCTTGGGGCGCAGTATTTT. It encodes CASTRDRLGAQYF. Filled out from reference TRBV7-2 and TRBJ2-3, the complete variable domain reads GAGVSQSPSNKVTEKGKDVELRCDPISGHTALYWYRQSLGQGLEFLIYFQGNSAPDKSGLPSDRFSAERTGGSVSTLTIQRTQQEDSAVYLCASTRDRLGAQYFGPGTRLTVL.

This CDR3 is CASSPQGQSQETQYF. CDR3 DNA sequence: TGTGCCAGCAGCCCTCAAGGACAGTCCCAAGAGACCCAGTACTTC. The genes are TRBV7-2 and TRBJ2-5, with D possibly being TRBD1 (6 bases). The CDR3 sequence is 15 residues long. Germline assignment: CDR1 SGHTA and CDR2 FQGNSA. The V end lost 5 bases, the J end lost 1 base, and 14 bases lay between the germline ends.

The rearrangement joins TRBV10-3 to TRBJ1-5; D not certain. V gave up 3 bases and J gave up 2 bases, with 8 bases separating them. The germline V gene has CDR1 ENHRY and CDR2 SYGVKD. The CDR3 consists of 14 residues. The CDR3 DNA reads TGTGCCATCAGTGACGAGGGAGGCAATCAGCCCCAGCATTTT. Amino acids: CAISDEGGNQPQHF.

The chain has TRBV6-1 and TRBJ2-5; tentatively, D is TRBD2 (5 bases). From germline, CDR1 is MNHNS and CDR2 SASEGT. The CDR3 has 11 amino acids. V dropped 5 bases and J dropped 7 bases, with 8 bases sitting between them. This CDR3 reads CASSSAGTQYF. CDR3 sequence (DNA): TGTGCCAGCAGTTCCGCGGGGACCCAGTACTTC.

The chain carries TRBV6-5 and TRBJ1-5; 7 positions match TRBD1. Germline V gene data show CDR1 as MNHEY and CDR2 as SVGAGI. Trimming at V came to 2 bases and at J to 2 bases, leaving 6 bases not matched to a gene. This CDR3 contains 16 residues. DNA for the CDR3: TGTGCCAGCAGTTACACCCGACAGGGCGGCAATCAGCCCCAGCATTTT. Its translation: CASSYTRQGGNQPQHF.

The gene calls are TRBV19 and TRBJ1-2; D possibly corresponds to TRBD1 (6 bases). CDR3 length: 15 amino acids. Trimming took 1 base from V and 4 from J, leaving 13 bases between them. Germline loops: CDR1 LNHDA, CDR2 SQIVND (reference sequence). The CDR3 here is CASSIGLQGSYGYTF. CDR3 sequence (DNA): TGTGCCAGTAGTATAGGCCTACAGGGAAGCTATGGCTACACCTTC.

Concerning this clone: At one of its ends the junction is not consistent with the germline gene, which may arise from a read error. The chain carries TRBV30 and TRBJ1-1; D is unclear. CDR1 GTSNPN and CDR2 SVGIG come from the germline V gene (reference sequence). The CDR3 is made up of 11 amino acids. CDR3 region: CAWSVQSGQTF. DNA for the CDR3: TGTGCCTGGAGTGTACAAAGCGGGCAGACGTTT. The full variable domain, in which reference TRBV30 and TRBJ1-1 provide the parts outside the CDR3, is SQTIHQWPATLVQPVGSPLSLECTVEGTSNPNLYWYRQAAGRGLQLLFYSVGIGQISSEVPQNLSASRPQDRQFILSSKKLLLSDSGFYLCAWSVQSGQTFGQGTRLTVV.

The chain is built from TRBV6-6 and TRBJ1-5; the D is unclear. Trimming cost V 10 bases and J 5 bases, with 15 bases left between them. This CDR3 is 13 amino acids long. CDR1 is MNHNY and CDR2 is SVGAGI in the germline V gene (reference sequence). The CDR3 spells CATGGRPDQPQHF. The CDR3 nucleotides are TGTGCCACGGGCGGGAGGCCTGATCAGCCCCAGCATTTT.

The sample holds a few counts of this clone. The V call is TRBV6-5, the J call TRBJ2-3; TRBD1 aligns across 9 bases. CDR3 length: 15 amino acids. V trimming: 0 bases; J trimming: 5 bases; junction bases outside the gene matches: 3. CDR1 and CDR2 (germline): MNHEY, SVGAGI. CDR3 bases: TGTGCCAGCAGTTACTCGGGACAGGGAAGAGATACGCAGTATTTT. It codes for CASSYSGQGRDTQYF.

The V call is TRBV9, the J call TRBJ1-6; D gene unclear. This CDR3 contains 16 residues. V lost 4 bases and J lost 7, with 18 bases in between. The germline V gene has CDR1 SGDLS and CDR2 YYNGEE. CDR3 protein: CASSHEVGGVNSPLHF. CDR3 DNA sequence: TGTGCCAGCAGCCACGAAGTTGGAGGCGTCAATTCACCCCTCCACTTT. The full variable domain, completed using reference TRBV9 and TRBJ1-6, is DSGVTQTPKHLITATGQRVTLRCSPRSGDLSVYWYQQSLDQGLQFLIQYYNGEERAKGNILERFSAQQFPDLHSELNLSSLELGDSALYFCASSHEVGGVNSPLHFGNGTRLTVT.

The genes are TRBV19 and TRBJ1-2; no definite D call. CDR1 and CDR2 from the germline V gene are LNHDA and SQIVND (reference sequence). Trimming removed 6 bases from V and 4 bases from J, with 18 bases in between. The CDR3 is 15 residues long. The CDR3 loop is CASSSRLTALYGYTF. Written as DNA, the CDR3 is TGTGCCAGTAGCAGCCGGCTTACAGCCCTCTATGGCTACACCTTC.

The CDR3, as DNA: TGTGCCAGCAGCTTGACTAGCGGGGCGAGCACAGATACGCAGTATTTT. It is translated as CASSLTSGASTDTQYF. The V call is TRBV7-3, the J call TRBJ2-3; 11 bases are shared with TRBD2. CDR3 length equals 16 residues. V lost 3 bases to trimming and J lost 0 bases; unmatched junction nucleotides: 2. Germline V gene data show CDR1 as SGHTA and CDR2 as FQGTGA.